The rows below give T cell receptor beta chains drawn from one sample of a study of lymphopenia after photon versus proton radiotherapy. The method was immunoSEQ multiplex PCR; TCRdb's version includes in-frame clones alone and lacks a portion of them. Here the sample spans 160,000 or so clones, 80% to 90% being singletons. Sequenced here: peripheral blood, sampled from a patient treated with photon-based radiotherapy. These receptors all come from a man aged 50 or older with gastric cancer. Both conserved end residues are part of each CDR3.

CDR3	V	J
CASTTTSGMGTQYF	TRBV2	TRBJ2-3
CACLDRNTGELFF	TRBV30	TRBJ2-2
CASSLGLNYGYTF	TRBV19	TRBJ1-2
CASGLESGARKEYSNQPQHF	TRBV12-5	TRBJ1-5
CASSLLLDRGQEKLFF	TRBV7-9	TRBJ1-4
CAWSGTSETQYF	TRBV30	TRBJ2-5
CASSDLAGGGSEQYF	TRBV27	TRBJ2-7
CASSLRQGTYEQYF	TRBV7-9	TRBJ2-7
CASSLPGPITEAFF	TRBV11-1	TRBJ1-1
CASSLGGRANYEQYF	TRBV5-5	TRBJ2-7
CASSLPTSGLYNEQFF	TRBV7-2	TRBJ2-1
CASSVTGTMDDKNIQYF	TRBV9	TRBJ2-4
CASSSGYIQYF	TRBV5-6	TRBJ2-4
CASSQRGGETQYF	TRBV19	TRBJ2-5
CASRRGRNQPQHF	TRBV19	TRBJ1-5
CASSGTGINQPQHF	TRBV7-9	TRBJ1-5
CASSTGRRVSEAFF	TRBV6-6	TRBJ1-1
CSVGSGKETQYF	TRBV29-1	TRBJ2-5
CASSYRQGRETQYF	TRBV27	TRBJ2-5
CASSVTSGSIGTQYF	TRBV4-2	TRBJ2-3
CASSYRTEAFF	TRBV2	TRBJ1-1
CASSVMDTNEQFF	TRBV2	TRBJ2-1
CASREGNTEAFF	TRBV25-1	TRBJ1-1
CASSVVPNTEAFF	TRBV9	TRBJ1-1
CASSLLAGDYEQYF	TRBV28	TRBJ2-7
CASSPGGWYEQYF	TRBV28	TRBJ2-7
CASSLRGRNTYEQYF	TRBV5-1	TRBJ2-7
CATSASRRQGRQPQHF	TRBV15	TRBJ1-5
CASSLARLAINTGELFF	TRBV5-1	TRBJ2-2
CASSLVGGSYEQYF	TRBV5-1	TRBJ2-7
CASSLEAGYTGELFF	TRBV11-3	TRBJ2-2
CASSGPTSGRPDTQYF	TRBV27	TRBJ2-3
CASSYLGQTTGEQYF	TRBV6-5	TRBJ2-7
CASSPDRGTNEQFF	TRBV19	TRBJ2-1
CASSYQGENTGELFF	TRBV6-6	TRBJ2-2
CASSPLRATYEQYF	TRBV11-2	TRBJ2-7
CASRLAQKRAGGPFEQYF	TRBV12-2	TRBJ2-7
CASSYVSGMGANVLTF	TRBV6-5	TRBJ2-6
CATSRDQETQYF	TRBV15	TRBJ2-5
CASSRTGEQFF	TRBV6-5	TRBJ2-1
CASSPTSGRAWETQYF	TRBV14	TRBJ2-5